A single sample is the source of the 13 T cell receptor beta chains below, sequenced in a study of immune cell composition in non-small cell lung cancer. Data came from immunoSEQ multiplex PCR; TCRdb stores just in-frame clones and leaves some out. In the table there are 13,000 or so clones, over 65% of which are singletons. Sample: lung tumor tissue. Receptors originate from a human donor with non-small cell lung cancer.

Here the CDR3 DNA reads TGCGCCAGCAGTCAATCGCGGACAGGGACTAACACTGAAGCTTTCTTT. This codes for CASSQSRTGTNTEAFF. The V gene is TRBV23-1, the J gene TRBJ1-1; 8 positions match TRBD1. TRBV23-1 is an ORF, and what it does is uncertain. The CDR3 is 16 amino acids. J was trimmed by 2 bases and V by 0 bases; bases with no gene match: 5.

Worth noting for this clone: An end of the junction differs from the germline gene, which may be a read error. Other DNA sequences in this specimen translate into the identical CDR3. The gene calls are TRBV11-3 and TRBJ2-1; 10 positions match TRBD2. The CDR3 is 17 amino acids. The germline gives CDR1 SGHNT, CDR2 YENEEA. The CDR3 protein is CASSLGGASGSIGEQFF. The CDR3 nucleotides are TGTGCTAGCAGCTTAGGGGGGGCTAGCGGGAGTATTGGTGAGCAGTTCTTC.

The sample holds a few counts of this clone. This chain joins TRBV4-1 and TRBJ2-1, with D hard to call. CDR3 length equals 12 residues. CDR1 and CDR2 from the germline V gene are MGHRA and YSYEKL. Trimming cost V 3 bases and J 10 bases, with 10 bases left between them. The CDR3 reads CASSQALREQFF. Here the CDR3 DNA reads TGCGCCAGCAGCCAGGCCCTGAGGGAGCAGTTCTTC.

The chain couples TRBV21-1 to TRBJ1-1; the table gives TRBD1 as D, unverified against the DNA. TRBV21-1 is a documented pseudogene. The CDR3 has 16 residues. The CDR3 loop reads CASPGTVELGGTEAFF. The CDR3 DNA reads as TGTGCCAGCCCGGGGACAGTCGAACTCGGGGGCACTGAAGCTTTCTTT.

The chain employs TRBV5-6 and TRBJ2-1, with D hard to call. The germline V gene has CDR1 SGHDT and CDR2 YYEEEE. Trimming removed 1 base from V and 5 bases from J, with 10 bases in between. The length of the CDR3 is 14 residues. CDR3 nucleotide sequence: TGTGCCAGCAGCTTGCTTACTCTTAACAATGAGCAGTTCTTC. Its protein product is CASSLLTLNNEQFF. Together with reference TRBV5-6 and TRBJ2-1, the CDR3 gives the full variable domain: DAGVTQSPTHLIKTRGQQVTLRCSPKSGHDTVSWYQQALGQGPQFIFQYYEEEERQRGNFPDRFSGHQFPNYSSELNVNALLLGDSALYLCASSLLTLNNEQFFGPGTRLTVL.

The chain has TRBV28 and TRBJ2-7, with D maybe TRBD1 (6 bases). Germline V gene lookup returns CDR1 MDHEN and CDR2 SYDVKM. The CDR3 covers 11 residues. CDR3 coding DNA: TGTGTCGTAACAGGGTTGGGTGAGCAGTACTTC. Protein sequence: CVVTGLGEQYF.

This clone was found once. The chain is built from TRBV5-1 and TRBJ2-3, with 14 bases identical to TRBD2. Looked up from germline, CDR1 is SGHRS and CDR2 is YFSETQ. V was clipped by 4 bases and J by 1 base; unmatched bases: 5. The CDR3 loop spans 17 amino acids. CDR3 sequence: CASSETSGGAGTDTQYF. The CDR3 bases are TGCGCCAGCAGCGAGACTAGCGGGGGGGCTGGCACAGATACGCAGTATTTT.

The V and J genes are TRBV7-8 and TRBJ1-1; the match to TRBD1 covers 7 bases. Per germline, CDR1 SGHVS and CDR2 FQNEAQ. This CDR3 contains 14 residues. V shed 5 bases, J shed 3 bases, and the junction held 6 bases outside the gene matches. The CDR3 bases are TGTGCCAGCAGCCCCGGGACAGTTGACACTGAAGCTTTCTTT. This translates into CASSPGTVDTEAFF.

The rearrangement links TRBV6-1 to TRBJ2-1; TRBD1 matches at 7 bases. The CDR3 consists of 14 residues. Germline trimming cut 7 bases from V and 4 bases from J; bases unmatched to any gene: 7. Germline values: CDR1 MNHNS, CDR2 SASEGT. The CDR3 spells CASTFGQVYNEQFF. CDR3 DNA sequence: TGTGCCAGCACCTTTGGACAGGTATACAATGAGCAGTTCTTC.

The chain recombines TRBV7-7 with TRBJ2-5; D is possibly TRBD2 (6 bases). The CDR3 is 14 amino acids. With 5 bases removed from V and 3 bases from J, the gap between germline ends came to 13 bases. CDR1 is SSHAT, CDR2 FNYEAQ, per germline (reference sequence). Written as DNA, the CDR3 is TGTGCCAGCAGCATGCGGGGAGCCAAAGAGACCCAGTACTTC. Protein product: CASSMRGAKETQYF.

To note about this clone: This CDR3 is also generated by other DNA sequences in the sample. The rearrangement joins TRBV7-2 to TRBJ1-1, with TRBD1 as a possible D gene (5 bases). The V end was cut by 3 bases, the J end by 1 base, with 9 bases between. The germline V gene has CDR1 SGHTA and CDR2 FQGNSA. CDR3 length: 14 amino acids. Here the CDR3 reads CASSFRGTNTEAFF. The CDR3 coding sequence is TGTGCCAGCAGCTTTCGGGGGACGAACACTGAAGCTTTCTTT.

This clone counts as large. This chain joins TRBV19 and TRBJ2-7; tentatively, D is TRBD2 (6 bases). V was trimmed by 3 bases and J by 2 bases, leaving 14 bases between them. Germline CDR1 and CDR2: LNHDA and SQIVND (reference sequence). The CDR3 totals 15 residues. CDR3 amino acids: CASSIRAGGTYEQYF. For the CDR3, the DNA is TGTGCCAGTAGTATTCGTGCCGGGGGAACCTACGAGCAGTACTTC.

V usage is TRBV6-5 and J usage is TRBJ1-4, with 8 nucleotides matching TRBD1. The length of the CDR3 is 14 residues. The V gene's germline CDR1 is MNHEY and CDR2 SVGAGI. V gave up 2 bases and J gave up 10 bases; unmatched junction bases: 6. The CDR3 sequence is CASSYETGVGKLFF. CDR3 bases: TGTGCCAGCAGTTACGAGACAGGGGTCGGAAAACTGTTTTTT.